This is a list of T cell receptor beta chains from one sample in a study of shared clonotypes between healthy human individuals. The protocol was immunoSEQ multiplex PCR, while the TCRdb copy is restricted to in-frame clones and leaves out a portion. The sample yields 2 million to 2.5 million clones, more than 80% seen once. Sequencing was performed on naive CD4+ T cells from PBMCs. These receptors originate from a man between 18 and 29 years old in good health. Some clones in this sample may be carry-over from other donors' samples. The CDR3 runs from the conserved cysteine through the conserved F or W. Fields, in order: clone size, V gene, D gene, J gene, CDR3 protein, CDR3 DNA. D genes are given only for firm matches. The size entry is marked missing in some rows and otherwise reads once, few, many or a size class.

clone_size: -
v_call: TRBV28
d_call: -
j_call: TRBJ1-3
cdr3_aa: CASSLVGSGNTIYF
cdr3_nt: TGTGCCAGCAGTTTAGTGGGCTCTGGAAACACCATATATTTT

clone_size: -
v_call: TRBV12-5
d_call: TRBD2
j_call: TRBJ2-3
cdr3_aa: CASGPQRKWGGSGCGTDTQYF
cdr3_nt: TGTGCTAGTGGTCCCCAACGAAAATGGGGCGGGAGCGGGTGTGGCACAGATACGCAGTATTTT

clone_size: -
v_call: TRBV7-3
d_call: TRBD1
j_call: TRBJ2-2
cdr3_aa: CASSPPTGRNTGELFF
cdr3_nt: TGTGCCAGCAGCCCGCCGACAGGGAGAAACACCGGGGAGCTGTTTTTT

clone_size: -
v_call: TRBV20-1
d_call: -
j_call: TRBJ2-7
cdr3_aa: CSASPGSEQYF
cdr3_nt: TGCAGTGCTAGCCCTGGGTCCGAGCAGTACTTC

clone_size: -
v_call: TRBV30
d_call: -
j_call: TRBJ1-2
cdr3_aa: CAWNQGENYGYTF
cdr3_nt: TGTGCCTGGAACCAAGGAGAAAACTATGGCTACACCTTC

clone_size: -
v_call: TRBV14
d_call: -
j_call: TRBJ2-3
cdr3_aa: CASSVRGTDTQYF
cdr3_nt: TGTGCCAGCAGCGTAAGGGGCACAGATACGCAGTATTTT

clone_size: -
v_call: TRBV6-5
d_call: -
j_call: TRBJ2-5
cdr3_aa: CASSANLDRETQYF
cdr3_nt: TGTGCCAGCAGTGCTAATCTAGATAGGGAGACCCAGTACTTC

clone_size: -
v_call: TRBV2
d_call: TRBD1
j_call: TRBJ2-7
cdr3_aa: CASSVTGGSYEQYF
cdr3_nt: TGTGCCAGCAGCGTGACAGGGGGATCCTACGAGCAGTACTTC

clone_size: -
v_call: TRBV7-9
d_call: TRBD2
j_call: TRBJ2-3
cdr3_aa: CASSLDRRLAGGKQDTQYF
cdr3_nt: TGTGCCAGCAGCTTAGATCGGCGGCTAGCGGGAGGTAAACAAGATACGCAGTATTTT

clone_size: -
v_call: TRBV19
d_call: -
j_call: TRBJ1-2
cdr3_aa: CASSMGGGYTF
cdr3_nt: TGTGCCAGTAGTATGGGGGGAGGCTACACCTTC

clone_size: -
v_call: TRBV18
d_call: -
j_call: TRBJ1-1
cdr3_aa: CASSPGPAPEAFF
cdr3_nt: TGTGCCAGCTCCCCCGGCCCCGCGCCTGAAGCTTTCTTT

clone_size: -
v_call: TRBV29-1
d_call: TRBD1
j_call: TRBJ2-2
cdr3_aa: CSVRQGNGELFF
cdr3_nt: TGCAGCGTTCGACAGGGGAACGGGGAGCTGTTTTTT

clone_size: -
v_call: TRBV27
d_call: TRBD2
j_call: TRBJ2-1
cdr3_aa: CASRASGGNEQFF
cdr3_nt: TGTGCCAGCAGGGCCTCGGGAGGAAATGAGCAGTTCTTC

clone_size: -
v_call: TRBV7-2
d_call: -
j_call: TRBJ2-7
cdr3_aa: CASSLQTGISEQYF
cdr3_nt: TGTGCCAGCAGCTTACAAACTGGGATCAGTGAGCAGTACTTC

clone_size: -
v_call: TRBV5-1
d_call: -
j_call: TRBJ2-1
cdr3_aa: CASSLILGNEQFF
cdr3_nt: TGCGCCAGCAGCTTGATCTTGGGCAATGAGCAGTTCTTC

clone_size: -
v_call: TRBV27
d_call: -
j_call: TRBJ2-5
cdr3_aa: CASSFRAPLRGGIGAAQYF
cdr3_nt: TGTGCCAGCAGTTTTCGGGCTCCCCTCCGAGGAGGAATAGGCGCGGCCCAGTACTTC

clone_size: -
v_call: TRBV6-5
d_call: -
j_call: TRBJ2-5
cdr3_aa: CASSYEGGTQETQYF
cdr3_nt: TGTGCCAGCAGTTACGAGGGGGGGACCCAAGAGACCCAGTACTTC

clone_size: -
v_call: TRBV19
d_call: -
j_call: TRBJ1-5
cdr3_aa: CASSMGVSNQPQHF
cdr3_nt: TGTGCCAGTAGTATGGGGGTATCAAATCAGCCCCAGCATTTT

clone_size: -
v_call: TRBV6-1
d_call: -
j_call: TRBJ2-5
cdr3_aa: CASSDGTLYRGAQYF
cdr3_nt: TGTGCCAGCAGTGACGGGACTTTATATCGTGGGGCCCAGTACTTC

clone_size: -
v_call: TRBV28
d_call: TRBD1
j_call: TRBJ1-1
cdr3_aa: CASSFVTGGTEAFF
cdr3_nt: TGTGCCAGCAGTTTCGTAACAGGGGGGACTGAAGCTTTCTTT

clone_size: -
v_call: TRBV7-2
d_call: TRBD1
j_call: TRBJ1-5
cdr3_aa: CASSAGQGRQPQHF
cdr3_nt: TGTGCCAGCAGCGCAGGACAGGGGCGTCAGCCCCAGCATTTT

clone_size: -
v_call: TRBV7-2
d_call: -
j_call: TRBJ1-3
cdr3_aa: CASSLLGAGNTIYF
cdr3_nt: TGTGCCAGCAGCTTACTGGGGGCGGGAAACACCATATATTTT

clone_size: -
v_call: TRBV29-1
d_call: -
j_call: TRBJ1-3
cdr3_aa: CSVAYFSDLGGSGNTIYF
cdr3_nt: TGCAGCGTTGCTTATTTTTCGGACCTCGGCGGCTCTGGAAACACCATATATTTT

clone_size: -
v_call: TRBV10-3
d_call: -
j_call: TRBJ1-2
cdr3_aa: CVNSAVPLPYGYTF
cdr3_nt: TGTGTGAACAGTGCCGTTCCTCTCCCCTATGGCTACACCTTC

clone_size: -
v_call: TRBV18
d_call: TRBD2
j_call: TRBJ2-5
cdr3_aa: CASSPGFSGRRYQETQYF
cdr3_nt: TGTGCCAGCTCACCAGGGTTTAGCGGGAGGCGGTATCAAGAGACCCAGTACTTC

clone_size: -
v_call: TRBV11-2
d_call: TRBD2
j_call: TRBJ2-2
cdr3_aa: CASSLRASGNTGELFF
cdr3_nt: TGTGCCAGCAGCTTAAGGGCTAGCGGTAACACCGGGGAGCTGTTTTTT

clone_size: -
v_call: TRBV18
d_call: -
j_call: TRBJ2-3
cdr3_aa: CASSLKQAALPDTQYF
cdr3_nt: TGTGCCAGCTCACTGAAACAAGCAGCGCTGCCAGATACGCAGTATTTT

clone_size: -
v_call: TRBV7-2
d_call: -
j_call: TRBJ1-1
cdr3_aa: CASSLFRAGNTEAFF
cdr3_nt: TGTGCCAGCAGCTTATTCAGGGCCGGGAACACTGAAGCTTTCTTT

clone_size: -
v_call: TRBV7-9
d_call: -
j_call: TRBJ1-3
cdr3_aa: CASSLVRGISDTIYF
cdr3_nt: TGTGCCAGCAGCTTAGTGAGGGGGATCAGCGACACCATATATTTT

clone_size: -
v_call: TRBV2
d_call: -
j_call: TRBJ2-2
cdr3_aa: CASGGSPGELFF
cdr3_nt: TGTGCCAGCGGGGGTAGCCCCGGGGAGCTGTTTTTT

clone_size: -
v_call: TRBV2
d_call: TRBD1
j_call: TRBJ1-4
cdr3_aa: CASISGQQNEKLFF
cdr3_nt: TGTGCCAGCATCTCGGGACAGCAGAATGAAAAACTGTTTTTT

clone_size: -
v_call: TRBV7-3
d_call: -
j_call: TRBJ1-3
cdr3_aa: CASSKQQPTTGNTIYF
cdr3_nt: TGTGCCAGCAGCAAACAGCAGCCAACGACTGGAAACACCATATATTTT

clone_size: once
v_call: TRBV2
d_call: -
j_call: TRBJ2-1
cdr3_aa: CASSGFYSRPYNEQFF
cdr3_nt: TGTGCCAGCAGTGGGTTCTATAGTCGTCCCTACAATGAGCAGTTCTTC

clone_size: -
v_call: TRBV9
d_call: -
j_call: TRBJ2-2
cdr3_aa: CASSVGAGGGDRGELFF
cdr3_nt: TGTGCCAGCAGCGTAGGAGCTGGGGGGGGCGACCGAGGGGAGCTGTTTTTT

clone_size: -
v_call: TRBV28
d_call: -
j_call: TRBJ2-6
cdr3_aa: CASSPHGQSSGANVLTF
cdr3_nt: TGTGCCAGCAGTCCTCACGGACAGAGCTCTGGGGCCAACGTCCTGACTTTC

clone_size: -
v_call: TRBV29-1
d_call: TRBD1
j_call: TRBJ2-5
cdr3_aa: CSPTGTGAFWGWETQYF
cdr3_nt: TGCAGCCCTACCGGGACAGGGGCCTTTTGGGGATGGGAGACCCAGTACTTC

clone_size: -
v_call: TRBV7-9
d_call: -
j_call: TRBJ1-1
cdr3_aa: CASSLERVWSTEAFF
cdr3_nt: TGTGCCAGCAGCTTAGAAAGGGTTTGGAGCACTGAAGCTTTCTTT

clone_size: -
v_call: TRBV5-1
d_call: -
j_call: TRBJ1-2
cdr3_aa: CASKAGEVNGYTF
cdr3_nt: TGCGCCAGCAAAGCAGGGGAGGTTAATGGCTACACCTTC

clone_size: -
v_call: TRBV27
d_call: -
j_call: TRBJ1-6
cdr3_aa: CASSPRRGNSPLHF
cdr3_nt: TGTGCCAGCAGTCCTCGCCGAGGTAATTCACCCCTCCACTTT

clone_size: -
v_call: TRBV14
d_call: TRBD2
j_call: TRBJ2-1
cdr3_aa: CASSHNLAGLHNEQFF
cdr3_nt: TGTGCCAGCAGCCACAATCTAGCGGGATTGCACAATGAGCAGTTCTTC